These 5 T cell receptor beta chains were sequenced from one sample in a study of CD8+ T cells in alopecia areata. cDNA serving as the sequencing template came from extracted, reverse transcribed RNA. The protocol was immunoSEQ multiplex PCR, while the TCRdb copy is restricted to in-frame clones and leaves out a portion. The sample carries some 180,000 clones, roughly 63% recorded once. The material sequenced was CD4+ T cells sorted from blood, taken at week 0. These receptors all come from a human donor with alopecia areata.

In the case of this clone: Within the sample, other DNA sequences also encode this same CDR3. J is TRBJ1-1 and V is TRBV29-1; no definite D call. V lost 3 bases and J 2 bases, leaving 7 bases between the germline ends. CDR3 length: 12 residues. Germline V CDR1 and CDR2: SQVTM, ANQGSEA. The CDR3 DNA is TGCAGCGTTGACCCAGGAAACACTGAAGCTTTCTTT. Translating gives CSVDPGNTEAFF.

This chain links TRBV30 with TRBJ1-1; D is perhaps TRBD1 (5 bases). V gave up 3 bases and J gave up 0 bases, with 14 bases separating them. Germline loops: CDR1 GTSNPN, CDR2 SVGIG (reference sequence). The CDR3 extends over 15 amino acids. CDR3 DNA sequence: TGTGCCTGGAGCGCAGGGAGGTCCATGAACACTGAAGCTTTCTTT. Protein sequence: CAWSAGRSMNTEAFF.

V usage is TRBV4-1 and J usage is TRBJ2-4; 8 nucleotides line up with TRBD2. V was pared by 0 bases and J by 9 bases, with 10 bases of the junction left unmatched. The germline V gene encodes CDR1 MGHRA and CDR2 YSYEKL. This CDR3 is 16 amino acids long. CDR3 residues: CASSQESSGGGSIQYF. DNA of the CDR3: TGCGCCAGCAGCCAAGAGTCAAGCGGGGGAGGTAGCATTCAGTACTTC.

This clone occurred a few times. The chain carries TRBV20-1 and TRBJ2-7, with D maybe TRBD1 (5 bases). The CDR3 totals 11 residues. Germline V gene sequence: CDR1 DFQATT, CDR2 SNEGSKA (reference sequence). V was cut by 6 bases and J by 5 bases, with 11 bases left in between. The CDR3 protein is CSATRENEQYF. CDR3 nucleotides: TGCAGTGCGACCAGGGAAAACGAGCAGTACTTC.

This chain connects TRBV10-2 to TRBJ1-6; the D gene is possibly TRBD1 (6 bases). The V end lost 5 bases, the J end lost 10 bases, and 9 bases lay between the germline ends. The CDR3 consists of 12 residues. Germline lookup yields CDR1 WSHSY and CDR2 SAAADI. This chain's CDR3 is CASSHRESPLHF. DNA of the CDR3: TGCGCCAGCAGTCACAGGGAGTCACCCCTCCACTTT.